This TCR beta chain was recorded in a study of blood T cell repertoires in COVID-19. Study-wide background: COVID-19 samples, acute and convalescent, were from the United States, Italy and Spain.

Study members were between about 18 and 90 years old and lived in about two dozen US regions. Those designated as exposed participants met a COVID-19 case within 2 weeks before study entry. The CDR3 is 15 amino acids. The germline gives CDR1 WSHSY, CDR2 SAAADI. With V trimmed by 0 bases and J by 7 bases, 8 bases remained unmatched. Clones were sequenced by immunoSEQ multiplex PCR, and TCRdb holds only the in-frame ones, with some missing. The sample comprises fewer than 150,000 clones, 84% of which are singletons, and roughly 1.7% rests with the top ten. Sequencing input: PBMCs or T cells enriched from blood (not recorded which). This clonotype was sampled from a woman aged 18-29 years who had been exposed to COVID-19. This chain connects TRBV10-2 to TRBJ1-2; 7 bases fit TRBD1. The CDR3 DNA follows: TGCGCCAGCAGTGAGTCGGGGCAGGGGGTTATTGGCTACACCTTC. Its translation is CASSESGQGVIGYTF.